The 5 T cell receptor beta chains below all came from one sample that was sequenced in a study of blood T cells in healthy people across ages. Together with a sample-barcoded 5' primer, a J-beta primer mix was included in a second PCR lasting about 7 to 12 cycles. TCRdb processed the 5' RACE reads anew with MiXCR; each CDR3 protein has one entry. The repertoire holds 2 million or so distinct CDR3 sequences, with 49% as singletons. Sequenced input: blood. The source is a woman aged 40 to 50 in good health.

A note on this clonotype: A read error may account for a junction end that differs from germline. The CDR3 DNA follows: TGCTGCGTTGAGGGCAGGGATGAGACCCAGTACTTC. Its protein product is CCVEGRDETQYF. The chain is built from TRBV29-1 and TRBJ2-5, with D perhaps assigned TRBD1 or TRBD2 (5 bases each). CDR3 size: 12 residues. Germline V gene lookup returns CDR1 SQVTM and CDR2 ANQGSEA.

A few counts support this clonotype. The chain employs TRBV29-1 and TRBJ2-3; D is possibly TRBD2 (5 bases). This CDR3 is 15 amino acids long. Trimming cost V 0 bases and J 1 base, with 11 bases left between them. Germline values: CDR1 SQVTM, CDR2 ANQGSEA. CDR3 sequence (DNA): TGCAGCGTTGAAGACCCGGGAAGGGGCACAGATACGCAGTATTTT. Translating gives CSVEDPGRGTDTQYF.

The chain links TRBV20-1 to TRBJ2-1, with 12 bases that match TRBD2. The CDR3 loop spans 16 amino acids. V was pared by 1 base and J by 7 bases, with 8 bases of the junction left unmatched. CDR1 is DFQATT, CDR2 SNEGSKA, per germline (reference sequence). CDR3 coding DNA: TGCAGTGCTAGAGCGCCTAGCGGGGGGGTAGTAAATGAGCAGTTCTTC. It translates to CSARAPSGGVVNEQFF.

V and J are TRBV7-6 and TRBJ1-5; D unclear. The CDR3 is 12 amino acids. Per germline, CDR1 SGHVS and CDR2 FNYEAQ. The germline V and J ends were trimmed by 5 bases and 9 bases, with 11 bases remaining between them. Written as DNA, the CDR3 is TGTGCCAGCAGCGACGGGCTGGGGCCCCAGCATTTT. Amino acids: CASSDGLGPQHF.

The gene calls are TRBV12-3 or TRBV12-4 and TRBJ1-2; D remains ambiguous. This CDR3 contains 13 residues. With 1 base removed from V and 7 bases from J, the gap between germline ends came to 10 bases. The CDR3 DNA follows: TGTGCCAGCAGTTTAGGTGGCCGCGCTGGCTACACCTTC. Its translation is CASSLGGRAGYTF.